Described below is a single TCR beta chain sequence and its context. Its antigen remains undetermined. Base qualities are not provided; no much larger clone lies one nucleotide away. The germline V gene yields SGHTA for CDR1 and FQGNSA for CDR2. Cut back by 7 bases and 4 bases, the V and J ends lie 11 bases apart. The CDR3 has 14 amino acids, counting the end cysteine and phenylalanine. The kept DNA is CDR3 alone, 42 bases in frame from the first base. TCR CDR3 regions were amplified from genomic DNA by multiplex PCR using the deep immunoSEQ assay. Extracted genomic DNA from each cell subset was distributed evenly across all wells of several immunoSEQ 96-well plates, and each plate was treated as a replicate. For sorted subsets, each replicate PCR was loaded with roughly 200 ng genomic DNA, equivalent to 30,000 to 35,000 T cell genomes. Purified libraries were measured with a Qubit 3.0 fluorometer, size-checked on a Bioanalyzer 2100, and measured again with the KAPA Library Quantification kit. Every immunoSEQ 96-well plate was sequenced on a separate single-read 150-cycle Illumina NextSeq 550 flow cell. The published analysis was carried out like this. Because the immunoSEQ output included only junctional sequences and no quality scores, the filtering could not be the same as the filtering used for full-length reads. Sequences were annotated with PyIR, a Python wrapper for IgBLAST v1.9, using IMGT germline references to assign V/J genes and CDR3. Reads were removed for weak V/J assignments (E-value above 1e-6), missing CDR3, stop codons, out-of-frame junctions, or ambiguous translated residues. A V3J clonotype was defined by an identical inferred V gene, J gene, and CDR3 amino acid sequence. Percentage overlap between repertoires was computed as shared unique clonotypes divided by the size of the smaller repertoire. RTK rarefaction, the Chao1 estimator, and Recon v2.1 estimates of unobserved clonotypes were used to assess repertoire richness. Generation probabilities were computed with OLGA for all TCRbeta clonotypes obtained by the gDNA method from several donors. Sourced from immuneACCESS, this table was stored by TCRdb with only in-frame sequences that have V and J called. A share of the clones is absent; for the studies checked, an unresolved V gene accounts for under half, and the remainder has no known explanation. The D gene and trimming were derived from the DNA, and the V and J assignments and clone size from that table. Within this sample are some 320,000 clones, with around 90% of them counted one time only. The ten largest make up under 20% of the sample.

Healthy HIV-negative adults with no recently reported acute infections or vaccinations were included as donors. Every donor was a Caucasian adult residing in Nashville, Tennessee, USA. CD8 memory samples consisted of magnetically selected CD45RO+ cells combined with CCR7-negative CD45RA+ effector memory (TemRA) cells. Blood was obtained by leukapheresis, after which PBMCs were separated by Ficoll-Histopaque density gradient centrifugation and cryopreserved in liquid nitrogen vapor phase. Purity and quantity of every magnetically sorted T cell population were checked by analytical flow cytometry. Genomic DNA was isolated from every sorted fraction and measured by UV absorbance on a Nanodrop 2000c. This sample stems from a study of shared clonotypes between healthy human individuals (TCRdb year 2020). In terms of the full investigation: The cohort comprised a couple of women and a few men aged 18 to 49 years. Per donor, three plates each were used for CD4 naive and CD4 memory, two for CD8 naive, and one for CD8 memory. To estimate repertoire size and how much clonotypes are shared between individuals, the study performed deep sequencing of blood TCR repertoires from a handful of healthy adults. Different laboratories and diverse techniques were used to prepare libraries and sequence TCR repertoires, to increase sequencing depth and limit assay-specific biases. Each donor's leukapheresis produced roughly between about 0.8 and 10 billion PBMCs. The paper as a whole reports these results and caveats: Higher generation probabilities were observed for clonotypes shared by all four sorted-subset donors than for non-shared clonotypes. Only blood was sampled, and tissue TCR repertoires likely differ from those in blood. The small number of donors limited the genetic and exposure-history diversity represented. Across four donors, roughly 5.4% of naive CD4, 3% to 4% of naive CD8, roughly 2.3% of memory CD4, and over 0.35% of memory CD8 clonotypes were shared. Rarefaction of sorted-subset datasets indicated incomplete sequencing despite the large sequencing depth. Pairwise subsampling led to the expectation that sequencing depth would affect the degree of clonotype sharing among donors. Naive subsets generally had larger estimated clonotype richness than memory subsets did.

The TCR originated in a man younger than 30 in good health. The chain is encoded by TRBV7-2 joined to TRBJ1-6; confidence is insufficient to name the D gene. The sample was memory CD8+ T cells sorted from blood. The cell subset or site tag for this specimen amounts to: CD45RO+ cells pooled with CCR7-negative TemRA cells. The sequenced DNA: TGTGCCAGCACTCGGGCCCGGTATAATTCACCCCTCCACTTT. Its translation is CASTRARYNSPLHF.